This T cell receptor (beta chain) derives from a study of blood T cell repertoires in COVID-19. Study as a whole: Spain, Italy and the United States supplied samples that represented acute and convalescent COVID-19. PBMCs, B-cell-depleted T cells, or T cells were the source of the cDNA or gDNA that made up the material.

CDR1 is SGHRS, CDR2 YFSETQ, per germline. This CDR3 is built from 14 residues. Losses at the gene ends were 5 bases for V and 0 bases for J; bases not matched to a gene: 4. TCRdb keeps only in-frame clones here, not all; method: immunoSEQ multiplex PCR. The sample carries 250,000 or so clones, approximately 82% recorded once. Sequenced input: peripheral blood. V gene TRBV5-1 combines with J gene TRBJ2-5; TRBD2 aligns across 7 bases. This sequence was found in a woman aged 18-35 years with acute or convalescent COVID-19. The CDR3 coding sequence is TGCGCCAGCAGTCCTCTAGCGGACCAAGAGACCCAGTACTTC. Translating gives CASSPLADQETQYF.